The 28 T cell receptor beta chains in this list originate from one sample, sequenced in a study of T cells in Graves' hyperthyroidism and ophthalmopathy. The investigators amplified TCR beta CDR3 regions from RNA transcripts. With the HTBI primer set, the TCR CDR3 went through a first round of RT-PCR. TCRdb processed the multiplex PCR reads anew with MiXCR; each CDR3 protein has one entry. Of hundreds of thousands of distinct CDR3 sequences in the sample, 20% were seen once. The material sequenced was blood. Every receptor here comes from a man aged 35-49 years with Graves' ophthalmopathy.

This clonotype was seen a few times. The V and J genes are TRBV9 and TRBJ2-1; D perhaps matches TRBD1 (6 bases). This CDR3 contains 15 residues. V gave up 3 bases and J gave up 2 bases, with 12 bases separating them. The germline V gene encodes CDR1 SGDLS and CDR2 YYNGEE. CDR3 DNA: TGTGCCAGCAGCGCTGAGGGGGACACCTACAATGAGCAGTTCTTC. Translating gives CASSAEGDTYNEQFF.

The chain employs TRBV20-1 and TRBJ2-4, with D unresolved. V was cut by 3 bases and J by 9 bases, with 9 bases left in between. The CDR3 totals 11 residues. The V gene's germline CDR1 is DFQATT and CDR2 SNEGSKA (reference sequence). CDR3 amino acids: CSASNFGIQYF. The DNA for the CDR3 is TGCAGTGCTAGTAACTTTGGCATTCAGTACTTC.

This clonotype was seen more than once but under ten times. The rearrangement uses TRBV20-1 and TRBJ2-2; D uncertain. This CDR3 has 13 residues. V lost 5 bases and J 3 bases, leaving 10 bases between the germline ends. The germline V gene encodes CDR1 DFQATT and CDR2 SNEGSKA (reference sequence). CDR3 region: CSALMSYTGELFF. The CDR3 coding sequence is TGCAGTGCTCTTATGTCCTACACCGGGGAGCTGTTTTTT.

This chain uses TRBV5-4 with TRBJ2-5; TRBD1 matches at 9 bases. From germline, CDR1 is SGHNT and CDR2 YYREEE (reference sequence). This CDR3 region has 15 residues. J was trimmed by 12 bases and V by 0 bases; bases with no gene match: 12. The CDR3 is CASSLAWDREVGEYF. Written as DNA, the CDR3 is TGTGCCAGCAGCTTGGCATGGGACAGGGAGGTTGGCGAGTACTTC.

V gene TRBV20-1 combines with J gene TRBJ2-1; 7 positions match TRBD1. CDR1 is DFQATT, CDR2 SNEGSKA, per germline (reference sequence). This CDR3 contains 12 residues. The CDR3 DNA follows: TGCAGCCCCGGACAGGTCCTCAATGAGCAGTTCTTC. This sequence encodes CSPGQVLNEQFF.

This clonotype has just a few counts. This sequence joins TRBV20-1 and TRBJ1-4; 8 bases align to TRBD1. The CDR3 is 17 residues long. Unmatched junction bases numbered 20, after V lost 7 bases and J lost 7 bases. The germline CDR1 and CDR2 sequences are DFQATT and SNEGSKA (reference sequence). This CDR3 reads CSVAIQGARVEGEKLFF. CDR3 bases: TGCAGTGTTGCCATCCAGGGGGCAAGAGTTGAGGGTGAAAAACTGTTTTTT.

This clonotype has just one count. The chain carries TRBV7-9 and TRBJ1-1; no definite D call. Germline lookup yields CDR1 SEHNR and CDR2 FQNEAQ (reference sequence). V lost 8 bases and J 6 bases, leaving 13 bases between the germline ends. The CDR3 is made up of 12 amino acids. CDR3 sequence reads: CASGRGSAEAFF. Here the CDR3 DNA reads TGTGCCAGCGGGAGAGGGTCGGCTGAAGCTTTCTTT.

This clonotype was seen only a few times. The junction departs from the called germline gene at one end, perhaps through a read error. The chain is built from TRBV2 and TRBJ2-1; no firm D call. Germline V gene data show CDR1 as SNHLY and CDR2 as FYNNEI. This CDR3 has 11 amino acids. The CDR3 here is CATSSIGEQFF. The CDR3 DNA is TGTGCCACCAGTTCGATTGGGGAGCAGTTCTTC.

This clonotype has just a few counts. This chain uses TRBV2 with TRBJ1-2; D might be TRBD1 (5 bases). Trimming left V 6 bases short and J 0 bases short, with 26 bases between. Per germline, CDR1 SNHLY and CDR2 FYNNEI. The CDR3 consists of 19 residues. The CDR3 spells CASRGLGTTPTKANYGYTF. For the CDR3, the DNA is TGTGCCAGCAGGGGACTCGGGACGACGCCCACGAAAGCTAACTATGGCTACACCTTC.

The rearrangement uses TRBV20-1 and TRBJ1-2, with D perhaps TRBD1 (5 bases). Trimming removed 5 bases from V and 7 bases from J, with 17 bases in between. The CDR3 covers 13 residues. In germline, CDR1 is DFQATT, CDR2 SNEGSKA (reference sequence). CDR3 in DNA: TGCAGTGCTCCTGTCCCGGCAGGGCTTGGCTACACCTTC. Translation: CSAPVPAGLGYTF.

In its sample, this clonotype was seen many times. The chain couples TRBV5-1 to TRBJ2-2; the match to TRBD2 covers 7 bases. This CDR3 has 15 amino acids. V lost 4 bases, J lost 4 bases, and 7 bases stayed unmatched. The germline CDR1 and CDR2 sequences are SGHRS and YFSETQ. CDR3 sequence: CASSPGVAGTGELFF. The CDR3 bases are TGCGCCAGCAGCCCCGGAGTAGCGGGCACCGGGGAGCTGTTTTTT.

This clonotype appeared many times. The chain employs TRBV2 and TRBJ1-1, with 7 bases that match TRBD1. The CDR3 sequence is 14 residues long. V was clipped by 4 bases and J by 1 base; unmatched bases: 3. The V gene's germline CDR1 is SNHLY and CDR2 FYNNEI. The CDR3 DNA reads TGTGCCAGCAGTGGACAGGGTTGGAACACTGAAGCTTTCTTT. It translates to CASSGQGWNTEAFF.

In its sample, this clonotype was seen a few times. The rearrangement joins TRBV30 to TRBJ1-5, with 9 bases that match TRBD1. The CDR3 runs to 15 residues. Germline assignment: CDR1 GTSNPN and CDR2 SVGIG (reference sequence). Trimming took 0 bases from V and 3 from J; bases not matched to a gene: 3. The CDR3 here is CAWSVGQGTNQPQHF. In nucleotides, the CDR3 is TGTGCCTGGAGTGTAGGACAGGGGACCAATCAGCCCCAGCATTTT.

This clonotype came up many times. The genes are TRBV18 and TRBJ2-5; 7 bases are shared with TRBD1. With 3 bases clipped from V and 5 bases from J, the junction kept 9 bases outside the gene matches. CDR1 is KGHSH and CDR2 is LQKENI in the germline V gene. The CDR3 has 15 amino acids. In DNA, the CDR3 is TGTGCCAGCTCACCGACTGACAGGGTCCACGAGACCCAGTACTTC. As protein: CASSPTDRVHETQYF.

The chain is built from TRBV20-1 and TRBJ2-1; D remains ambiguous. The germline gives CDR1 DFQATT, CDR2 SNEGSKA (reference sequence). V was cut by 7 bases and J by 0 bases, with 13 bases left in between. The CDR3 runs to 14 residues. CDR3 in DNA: TGCAGTGTTATTTTCGTGAGCTCCTACAATGAGCAGTTCTTC. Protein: CSVIFVSSYNEQFF.

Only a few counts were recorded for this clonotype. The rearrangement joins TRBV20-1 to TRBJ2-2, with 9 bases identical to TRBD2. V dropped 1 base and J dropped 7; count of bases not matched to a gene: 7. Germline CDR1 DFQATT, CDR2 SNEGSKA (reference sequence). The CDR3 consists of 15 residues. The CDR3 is CSARGGGRADGELFF. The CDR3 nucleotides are TGCAGTGCTAGAGGAGGCGGGAGGGCCGACGGGGAGCTGTTTTTT.

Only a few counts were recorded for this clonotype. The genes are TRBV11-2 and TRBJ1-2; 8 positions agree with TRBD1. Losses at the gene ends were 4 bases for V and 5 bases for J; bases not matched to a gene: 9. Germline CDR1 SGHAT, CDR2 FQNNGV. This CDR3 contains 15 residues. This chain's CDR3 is CASSSPRTGRYGYTF. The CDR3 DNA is TGTGCCAGCAGCTCCCCCCGGACAGGGAGATATGGCTACACCTTC.

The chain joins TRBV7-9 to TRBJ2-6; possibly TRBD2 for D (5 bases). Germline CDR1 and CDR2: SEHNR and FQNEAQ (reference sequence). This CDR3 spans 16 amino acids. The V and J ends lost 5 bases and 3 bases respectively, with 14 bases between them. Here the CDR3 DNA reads TGTGCCAGCAGCATCAGTCACGGGGATGGGGCCAACGTCCTGACTTTC. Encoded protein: CASSISHGDGANVLTF.

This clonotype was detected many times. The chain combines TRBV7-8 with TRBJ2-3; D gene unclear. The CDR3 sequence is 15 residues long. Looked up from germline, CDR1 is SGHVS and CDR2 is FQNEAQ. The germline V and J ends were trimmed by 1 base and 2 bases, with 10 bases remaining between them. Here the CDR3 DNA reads TGTGCCAGCAGCTTAGGCCAGTACGTCACAGATACGCAGTATTTT. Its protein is CASSLGQYVTDTQYF.

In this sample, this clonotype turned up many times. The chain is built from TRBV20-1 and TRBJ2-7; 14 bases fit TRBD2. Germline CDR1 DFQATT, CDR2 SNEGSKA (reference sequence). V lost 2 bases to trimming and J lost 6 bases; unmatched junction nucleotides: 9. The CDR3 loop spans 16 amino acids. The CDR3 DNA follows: TGCAGTGCTAGATCCCGGGGACTAGCGGGAGTAAGCGAGCAGTACTTC. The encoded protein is CSARSRGLAGVSEQYF.

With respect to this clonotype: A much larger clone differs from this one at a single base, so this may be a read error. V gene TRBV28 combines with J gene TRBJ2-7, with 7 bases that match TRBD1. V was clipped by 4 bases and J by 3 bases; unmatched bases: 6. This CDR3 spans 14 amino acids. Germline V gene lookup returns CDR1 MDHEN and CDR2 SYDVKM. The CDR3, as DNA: TGTGCCAGCAGTTCCGGGACAGAGTTCTACGAGCAGTACTTC. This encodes CASSSGTEFYEQYF.

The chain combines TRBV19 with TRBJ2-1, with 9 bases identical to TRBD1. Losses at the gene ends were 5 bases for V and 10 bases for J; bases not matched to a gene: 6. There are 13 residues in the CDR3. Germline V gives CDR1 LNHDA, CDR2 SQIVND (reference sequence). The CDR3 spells CASSLQGAKEQFF. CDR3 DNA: TGTGCCAGTAGTTTACAGGGGGCAAAAGAGCAGTTCTTC.

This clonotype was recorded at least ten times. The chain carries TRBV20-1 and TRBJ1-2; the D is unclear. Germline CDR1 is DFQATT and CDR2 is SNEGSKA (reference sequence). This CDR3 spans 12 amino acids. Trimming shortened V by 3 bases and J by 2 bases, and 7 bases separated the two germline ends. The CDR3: CSASPDNYGYTF. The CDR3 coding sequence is TGCAGTGCTAGTCCAGACAACTATGGCTACACCTTC.

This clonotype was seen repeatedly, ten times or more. CDR3 amino acids: CASSFEKHTEAFF. In DNA, the CDR3 is TGTGCCAGCAGCTTCGAAAAGCACACTGAAGCTTTCTTT. V and J are TRBV11-2 and TRBJ1-1; D unclear. V gave up 3 bases and J gave up 3 bases, with 8 bases separating them. The CDR3 has 13 residues. Germline CDR1 is SGHAT and CDR2 is FQNNGV. Full variable domain (missing parts from reference TRBV11-2 and TRBJ1-1): EAGVAQSPRYKIIEKRQSVAFWCNPISGHATLYWYQQILGQGPKLLIQFQNNGVVDDSQLPKDRFSAERLKGVDSTLKIQPAKLEDSAVYLCASSFEKHTEAFFGQGTRLTVV.

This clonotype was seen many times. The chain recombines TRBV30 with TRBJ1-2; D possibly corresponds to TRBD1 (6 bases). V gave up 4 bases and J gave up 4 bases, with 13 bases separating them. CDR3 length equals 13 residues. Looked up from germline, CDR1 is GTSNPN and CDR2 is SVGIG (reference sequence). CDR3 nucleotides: TGTGCCTGGACCATAGACAGGATCTATGGCTACACCTTC. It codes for CAWTIDRIYGYTF. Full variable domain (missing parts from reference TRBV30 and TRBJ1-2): SQTIHQWPATLVQPVGSPLSLECTVEGTSNPNLYWYRQAAGRGLQLLFYSVGIGQISSEVPQNLSASRPQDRQFILSSKKLLLSDSGFYLCAWTIDRIYGYTFGSGTRLTVV.

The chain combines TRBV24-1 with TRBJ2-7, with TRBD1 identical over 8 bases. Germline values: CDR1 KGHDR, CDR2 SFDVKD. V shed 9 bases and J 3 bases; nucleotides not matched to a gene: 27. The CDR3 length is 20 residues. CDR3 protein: CATRPSPGSQPGQANYEQYF. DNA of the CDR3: TGTGCCACCCGACCCAGTCCAGGATCCCAACCGGGACAGGCGAACTACGAGCAGTACTTC.

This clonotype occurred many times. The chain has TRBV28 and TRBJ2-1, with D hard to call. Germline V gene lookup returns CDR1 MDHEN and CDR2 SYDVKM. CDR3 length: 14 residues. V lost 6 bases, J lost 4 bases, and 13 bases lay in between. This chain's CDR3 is CASSLDPEYNEQFF. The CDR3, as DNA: TGTGCCAGCAGCCTTGACCCTGAGTACAATGAGCAGTTCTTC.

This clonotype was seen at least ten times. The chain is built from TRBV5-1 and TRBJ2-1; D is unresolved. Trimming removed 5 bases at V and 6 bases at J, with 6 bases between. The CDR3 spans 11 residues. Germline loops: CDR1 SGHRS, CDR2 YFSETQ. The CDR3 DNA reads TGCGCCAGCAGACGGGTCAATGAGCAGTTCTTC. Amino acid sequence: CASRRVNEQFF.